These T cell receptor beta chains were read from a single sample in a study of blood T cells in healthy people across ages. TCRdb passed the 5' RACE reads through MiXCR, listing each CDR3 protein once. The data hold 720,000 or so distinct CDR3 sequences, with 40% to 45% observed a single time. The sequenced sample consisted of blood. These receptors came from an elderly man in good health. Each CDR3 is given with its conserved first and last residue. D genes are given only for firm matches. Expanded clones are given a class, and other clones once, few, many or no size at all.

j_call | d_call | cdr3_length | v_call | clone_size | cdr3_nt | cdr3_aa
TRBJ2-3 | NA | 15 | TRBV4-3 | many | TGCGCCAGCAGCCCAGGCGGCGGCGGCACAGATACGCAGTATTTT | CASSPGGGGTDTQYF
TRBJ2-1 | NA | 11 | TRBV20-1 | few | TGCAGTGCTAGTATGGCGGAAGCGCAGTTCTTC | CSASMAEAQFF
TRBJ1-1 | NA | 14 | TRBV15 | NA | TGTGCCACCAGCAGAGATGCCGGGCCGGACAAAGCTTTCTTT | CATSRDAGPDKAFF
TRBJ2-5 | NA | 12 | TRBV29-1 | NA | TGCAGCGTTGGAGGGTTCGGGGAGACCCAGTACTTC | CSVGGFGETQYF
TRBJ2-7 | TRBD1 | 18 | TRBV4-1 | NA | TGCGCCAGCAGCCAAGGACGGGCACTAGGGACAGGTCACGACGAGCAGTACTTC | CASSQGRALGTGHDEQYF
TRBJ1-1 | NA | 15 | TRBV4-3 | NA | TGCGCCAGCAGCCAAGATCCGGCAGCCAACACTGAAGCTTTCTTT | CASSQDPAANTEAFF
TRBJ2-5 | NA | 14 | TRBV20-1 | few | TGCAGTGCTACCAAACCTAGCGTTCAAGAGACCCAGTACTTC | CSATKPSVQETQYF
TRBJ2-1 | TRBD2 | 11 | TRBV20-1 | NA | TGCAGTGCTAGCGAACTAGCGAGGCAGTTCTTC | CSASELARQFF
TRBJ2-5 | TRBD1 | 15 | TRBV6-2/TRBV6-3 | NA | TGTGCCAGCACCCGCGACAGGGCCTTGCGGGAGACCCAGTACTTC | CASTRDRALRETQYF
TRBJ2-1 | NA | 14 | TRBV6-2/TRBV6-3 | NA | TGTGCCAGCAGCCCGAGGAGCACCTACAATGAGCAGTTCTTC | CASSPRSTYNEQFF
TRBJ1-1 | NA | 13 | TRBV6-1 | NA | TGTGCCAGCACTCAGAAGATCGACACTGAAGCTTTCTTT | CASTQKIDTEAFF
TRBJ2-5 | TRBD2 | 15 | TRBV20-1 | NA | TGCAGTGCCTTCGGGACTAGTGGGAGAGGGGAGACCCAGTACTTC | CSAFGTSGRGETQYF
TRBJ1-5 | NA | 16 | TRBV11-3 | few | TGTGCCAGCAGCTTATCTCGGGATGCGGGGAATCAGCCCCAGCATTTT | CASSLSRDAGNQPQHF
TRBJ2-7 | NA | 12 | TRBV29-1 | NA | TGCAGCGCCACTGAAAGCTCCTACGAGCAGTACTTT | CSATESSYEQYF
TRBJ2-7 | NA | 15 | TRBV10-3 | NA | TGTGCCATCAGTGAGTCGGACAGGGAGGGGTACGAGCAGTACTTC | CAISESDREGYEQYF
TRBJ1-2 | NA | 14 | TRBV20-1 | NA | TGCAGTGCTAACCCCGAGGGAGGGAACTATGGCTACACCTTC | CSANPEGGNYGYTF
TRBJ2-6 | NA | 12 | TRBV15 | many | TGTGCCACCAGCGCTGGGGCCAACGTCCTGACTTTC | CATSAGANVLTF
TRBJ2-5 | TRBD2 | 13 | TRBV4-2 | NA | TGTGGCAGCGGACTAGCGGGAGGGAATGAGCAGTACTTC | CGSGLAGGNEQYF
TRBJ1-2 | NA | 17 | TRBV4-2 | NA | TGTGCCAGCAGCCAAGAAGGGGGGAGGGCACAGGGTAATGGCTACACCTTC | CASSQEGGRAQGNGYTF
TRBJ2-1 | TRBD2 | 21 | TRBV4-3 | NA | TGCGCCAGCAGCCCAAAGCGAGCTCCGGGACTAGCGGGAGGGAGGAACAATGAGCAGTTCTTC | CASSPKRAPGLAGGRNNEQFF
TRBJ2-5 | NA | 15 | TRBV15 | few | TGTGCCACCAGCAGGGAACAGTCCCTGCAAGAGACCCAGTACTTC | CATSREQSLQETQYF
TRBJ2-1 | NA | 14 | TRBV7-7 | NA | TGTGCTAGCAGCCCCGAGCGGTCCTGCAATGAGCAGTTCTTC | CASSPERSCNEQFF
TRBJ2-7 | TRBD1 | 15 | TRBV28 | few | TGTGCCAGCAGTTTACGACAGGGGGCGCGGTACGAGCAGTACTTC | CASSLRQGARYEQYF
TRBJ2-5 | TRBD2 | 16 | TRBV4-2 | NA | TGTGCCAGCAGCCAAGGATCTAGCGGGACGGGGGAGACCCAGTACTTC | CASSQGSSGTGETQYF